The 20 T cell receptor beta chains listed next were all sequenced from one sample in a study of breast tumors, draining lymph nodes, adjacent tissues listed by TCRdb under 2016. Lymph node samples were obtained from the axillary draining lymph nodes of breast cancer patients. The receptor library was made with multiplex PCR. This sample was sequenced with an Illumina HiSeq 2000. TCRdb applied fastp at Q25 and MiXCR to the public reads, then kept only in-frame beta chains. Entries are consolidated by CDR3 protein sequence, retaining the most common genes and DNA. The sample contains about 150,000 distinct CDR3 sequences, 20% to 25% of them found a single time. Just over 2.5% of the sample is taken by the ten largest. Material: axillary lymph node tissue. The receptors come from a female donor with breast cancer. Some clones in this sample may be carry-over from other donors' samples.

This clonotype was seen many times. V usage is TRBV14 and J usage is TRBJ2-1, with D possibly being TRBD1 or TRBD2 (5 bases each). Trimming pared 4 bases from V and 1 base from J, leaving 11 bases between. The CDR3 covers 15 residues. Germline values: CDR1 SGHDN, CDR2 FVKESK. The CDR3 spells CASSPTGGSYNEQFF. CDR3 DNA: TGTGCCAGCAGCCCAACTGGGGGTTCCTACAATGAGCAGTTCTTC.

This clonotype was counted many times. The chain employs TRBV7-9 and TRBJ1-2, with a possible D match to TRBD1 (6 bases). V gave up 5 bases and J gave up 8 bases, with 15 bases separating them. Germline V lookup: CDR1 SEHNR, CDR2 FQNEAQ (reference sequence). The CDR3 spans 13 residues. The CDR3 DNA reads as TGTGCCAGCAGCACCACAGGGATTTGGGGCTACACCTTC. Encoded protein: CASSTTGIWGYTF.

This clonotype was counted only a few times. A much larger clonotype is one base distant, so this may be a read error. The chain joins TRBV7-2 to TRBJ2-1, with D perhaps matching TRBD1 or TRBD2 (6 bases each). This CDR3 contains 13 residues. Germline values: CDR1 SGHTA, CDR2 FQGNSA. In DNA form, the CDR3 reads TGTGCCAGCGGCTTAGTAGGGGGGCAGGAGCAGTTCTTC. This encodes CASGLVGGQEQFF.

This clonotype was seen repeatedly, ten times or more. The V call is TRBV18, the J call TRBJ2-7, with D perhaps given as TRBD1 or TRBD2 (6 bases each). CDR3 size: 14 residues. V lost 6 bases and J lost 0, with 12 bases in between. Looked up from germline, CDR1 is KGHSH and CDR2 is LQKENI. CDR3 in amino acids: CASSKQGGSYEQYF. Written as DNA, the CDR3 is TGTGCCAGCTCTAAACAGGGAGGCTCCTACGAGCAGTACTTC.

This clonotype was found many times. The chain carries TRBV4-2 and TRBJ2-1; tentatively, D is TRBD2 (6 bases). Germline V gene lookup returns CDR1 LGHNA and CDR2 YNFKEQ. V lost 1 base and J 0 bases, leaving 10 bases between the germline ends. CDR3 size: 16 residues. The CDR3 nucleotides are TGTGCCAGCAGCCAAGGGGACTTGAGCTCCTACAATGAGCAGTTCTTC. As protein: CASSQGDLSSYNEQFF.

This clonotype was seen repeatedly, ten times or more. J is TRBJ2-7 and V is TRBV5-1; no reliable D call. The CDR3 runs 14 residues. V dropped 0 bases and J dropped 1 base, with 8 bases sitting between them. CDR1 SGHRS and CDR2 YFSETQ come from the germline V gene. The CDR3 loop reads CASSLELDSYEQYF. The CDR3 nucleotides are TGCGCCAGCAGCTTGGAGTTAGATTCCTACGAGCAGTACTTC.

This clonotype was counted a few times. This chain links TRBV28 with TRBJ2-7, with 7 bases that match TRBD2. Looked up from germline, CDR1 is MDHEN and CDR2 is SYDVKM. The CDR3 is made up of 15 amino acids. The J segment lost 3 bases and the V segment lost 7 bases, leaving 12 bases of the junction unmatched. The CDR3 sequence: CASTPLGEGVYEQYF. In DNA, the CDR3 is TGTGCCAGCACTCCATTAGGGGAGGGTGTCTACGAGCAGTACTTC.

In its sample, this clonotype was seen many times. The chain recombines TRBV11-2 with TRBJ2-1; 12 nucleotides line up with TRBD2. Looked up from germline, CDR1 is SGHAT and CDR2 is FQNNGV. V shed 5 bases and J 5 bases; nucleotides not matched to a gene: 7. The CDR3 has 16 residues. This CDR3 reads CASSRQGLAGNNEQFF. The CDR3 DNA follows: TGTGCCAGCAGCAGACAGGGACTAGCGGGCAACAATGAGCAGTTCTTC.

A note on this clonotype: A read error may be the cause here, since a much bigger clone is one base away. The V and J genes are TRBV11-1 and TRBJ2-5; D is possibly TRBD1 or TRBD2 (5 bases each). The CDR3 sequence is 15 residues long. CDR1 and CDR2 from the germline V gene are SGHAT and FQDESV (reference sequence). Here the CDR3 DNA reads TGTGTCAGCAGCCAAGGGACCGGGATCGGGGAGACCCAGTACTTC. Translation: CVSSQGTGIGETQYF.

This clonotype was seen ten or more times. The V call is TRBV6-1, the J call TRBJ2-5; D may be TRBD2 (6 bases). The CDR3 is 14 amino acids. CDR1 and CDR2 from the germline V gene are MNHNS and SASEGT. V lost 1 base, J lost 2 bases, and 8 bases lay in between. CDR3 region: CASSEGRGQETQYF. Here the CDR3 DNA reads TGTGCCAGCAGTGAAGGGCGGGGTCAAGAGACCCAGTACTTC.

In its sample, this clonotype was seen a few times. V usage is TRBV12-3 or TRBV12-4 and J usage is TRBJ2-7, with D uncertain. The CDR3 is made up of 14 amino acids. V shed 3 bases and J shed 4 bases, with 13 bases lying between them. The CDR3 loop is CASSLGSRKYEQYF. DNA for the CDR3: TGTGCCAGCAGTTTGGGTTCGAGGAAATACGAGCAGTACTTC.

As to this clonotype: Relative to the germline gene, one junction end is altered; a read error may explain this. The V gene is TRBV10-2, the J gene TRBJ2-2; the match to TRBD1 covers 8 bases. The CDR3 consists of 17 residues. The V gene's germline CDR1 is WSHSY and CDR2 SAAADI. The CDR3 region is CASRMRGQGANIGELFF. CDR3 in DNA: TGCGCCAGCAGGATGAGGGGGCAGGGGGCTAACATCGGGGAGCTGTTTTTT.

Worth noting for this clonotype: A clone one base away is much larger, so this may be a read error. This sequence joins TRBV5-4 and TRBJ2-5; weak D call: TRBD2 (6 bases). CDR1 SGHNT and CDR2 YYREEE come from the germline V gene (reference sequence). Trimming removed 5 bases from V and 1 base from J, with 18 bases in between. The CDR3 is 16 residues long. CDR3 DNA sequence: TGTGCCAGCAGTCAGACTAGATCCATATCCCAAGAGACCCAGTACTTC. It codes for CASSQTRSISQETQYF. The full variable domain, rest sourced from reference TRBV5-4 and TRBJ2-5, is ETGVTQSPTHLIKTRGQQVTLRCSSQSGHNTVSWYQQALGQGPQFIFQYYREEENGRGNFPPRFSGLQFPNYSSELNVNALELDDSALYLCASSQTRSISQETQYFGPGTRLLVL.

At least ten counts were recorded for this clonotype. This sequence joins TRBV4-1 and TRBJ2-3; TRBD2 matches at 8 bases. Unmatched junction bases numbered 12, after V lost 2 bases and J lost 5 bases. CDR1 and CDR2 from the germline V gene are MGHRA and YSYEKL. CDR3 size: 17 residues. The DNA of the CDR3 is TGCGCCAGCAGCCAAACGAGGACTAGCCCCTCCATAGATACGCAGTATTTT. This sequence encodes CASSQTRTSPSIDTQYF.

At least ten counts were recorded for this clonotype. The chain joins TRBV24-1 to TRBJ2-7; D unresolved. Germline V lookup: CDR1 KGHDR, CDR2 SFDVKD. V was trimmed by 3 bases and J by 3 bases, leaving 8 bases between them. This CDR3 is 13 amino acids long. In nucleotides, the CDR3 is TGTGCCACCAGTGATGGGCAGATCTACGAGCAGTACTTC. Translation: CATSDGQIYEQYF.

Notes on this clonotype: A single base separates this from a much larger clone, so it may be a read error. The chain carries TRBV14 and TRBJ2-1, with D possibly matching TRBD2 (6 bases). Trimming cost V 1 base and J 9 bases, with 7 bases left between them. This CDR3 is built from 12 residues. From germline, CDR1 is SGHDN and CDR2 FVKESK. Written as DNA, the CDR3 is TGTGCCAGCAGCCAAGGGGGGGTTGAGCAGTTCTTC. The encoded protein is CASSQGGVEQFF.

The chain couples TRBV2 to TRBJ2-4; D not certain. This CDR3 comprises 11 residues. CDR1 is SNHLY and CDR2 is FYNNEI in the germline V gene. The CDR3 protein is CVSAGKNIQYF. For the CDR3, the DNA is TGTGTTTCGGCCGGCAAAAACATTCAGTACTTC. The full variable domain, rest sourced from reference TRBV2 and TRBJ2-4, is EPEVTQTPSHQVTQMGQEVILRCVPISNHLYFYWYRQILGQKVEFLVSFYNNEISEKSEIFDDQFSVERPDGSNFTLKIRSTKLEDSAMYFCVSAGKNIQYFGAGTRLSVL.

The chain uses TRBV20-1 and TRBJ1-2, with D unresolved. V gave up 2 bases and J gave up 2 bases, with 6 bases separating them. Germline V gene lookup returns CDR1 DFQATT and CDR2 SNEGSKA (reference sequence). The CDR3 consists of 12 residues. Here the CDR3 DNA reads TGCAGTGCTAGATCGCCGAACTATGGCTACACCTTC. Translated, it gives CSARSPNYGYTF.

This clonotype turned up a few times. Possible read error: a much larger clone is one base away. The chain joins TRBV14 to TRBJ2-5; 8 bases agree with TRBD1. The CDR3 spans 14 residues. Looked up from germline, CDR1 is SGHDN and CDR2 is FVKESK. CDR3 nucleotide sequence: TGTGTCAGCAGCCCTGGACAGGGAAGGGGTACCCAGTACTTC. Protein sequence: CVSSPGQGRGTQYF. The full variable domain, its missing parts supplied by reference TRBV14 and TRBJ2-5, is EAGVTQFPSHSVIEKGQTVTLRCDPISGHDNLYWYRRVMGKEIKFLLHFVKESKQDESGMPNNRFLAERTGGTYSTLKVQPAELEDSGVYFCVSSPGQGRGTQYFGPGTRLLVL.

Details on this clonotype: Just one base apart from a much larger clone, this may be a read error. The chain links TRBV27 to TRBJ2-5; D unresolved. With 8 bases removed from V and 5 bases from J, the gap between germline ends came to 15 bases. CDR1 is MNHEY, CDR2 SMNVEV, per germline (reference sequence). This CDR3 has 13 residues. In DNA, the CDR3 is TGTGCCAGCCGCCCCCAAGGTGACGAGACCCAGTACTTC. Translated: CASRPQGDETQYF.